Listed below are T cell receptor beta chains from one sample, sequenced in a study of cytomegalovirus exposure and HLA in healthy donors. Generated by immunoSEQ multiplex PCR, the TCRdb table keeps only in-frame clones and is missing some. This repertoire shows approximately 140,000 clones, around 80% found once; its top ten account for about 1.5%. Sequencing used PBMCs. These receptors were collected from a woman aged 18-29 years in good health and CMV-seronegative. The CDR3 runs from the conserved cysteine through the conserved F or W. D genes are given only for firm matches. Size is stated for part of the rows, as once, few or many counts, or as a class when the clone is expanded.

V gene: TRBV5-4; D gene: -; J gene: TRBJ1-1; clone size: once; CDR3 DNA: TGTGCCAGCAGCAAGGAGGCAGGGGTGAACACTGAAGCTTTCTTT; CDR3 protein: CASSKEAGVNTEAFF
V gene: TRBV6-6; D gene: -; J gene: TRBJ2-3; clone size: -; CDR3 DNA: TGTGCCAGCAGTGCCAGGGGGGTAGATACGCAGTATTTT; CDR3 protein: CASSARGVDTQYF
V gene: TRBV19; D gene: -; J gene: TRBJ1-1; clone size: -; CDR3 DNA: TGTGCCAGTAGTATCGGACGGGGAGGGTACACTGAAGCTTTCTTT; CDR3 protein: CASSIGRGGYTEAFF
V gene: TRBV5-4; D gene: TRBD2; J gene: TRBJ2-7; clone size: -; CDR3 DNA: TGTGCCAGCAGCTTGGGGAGCGGGATGAACTCCTACGAGCAGTACTTC; CDR3 protein: CASSLGSGMNSYEQYF
V gene: TRBV5-1; D gene: -; J gene: TRBJ2-1; clone size: -; CDR3 DNA: TGCGCCAGCAGCACGAGCAGGAATGAGCAGTTCTTC; CDR3 protein: CASSTSRNEQFF
V gene: TRBV20-1; D gene: -; J gene: TRBJ1-5; clone size: -; CDR3 DNA: TGCAGTGCAGGAGGATACGAACCCCAGCATTTT; CDR3 protein: CSAGGYEPQHF
V gene: TRBV29-1; D gene: TRBD2; J gene: TRBJ2-3; clone size: -; CDR3 DNA: TGCAGCGTTGTTACTAGCGGCACAGATACGCAGTATTTT; CDR3 protein: CSVVTSGTDTQYF
V gene: TRBV9; D gene: -; J gene: TRBJ2-2; clone size: -; CDR3 DNA: TGTGCCAGCAGCGCGGCTGTCATCAGGGCCGGGGAGCTGTTTTTT; CDR3 protein: CASSAAVIRAGELFF
V gene: TRBV27; D gene: -; J gene: TRBJ1-1; clone size: -; CDR3 DNA: TGTGCCAGCAGTTTAAATTTCGGGGTCACTGAAGCTTTCTTT; CDR3 protein: CASSLNFGVTEAFF
V gene: TRBV7-9; D gene: -; J gene: TRBJ1-1; clone size: -; CDR3 DNA: TGTGCCAGCAGCTTAGAGTTAGCCACTGAAGCTTTCTTT; CDR3 protein: CASSLELATEAFF